These T cell receptor beta chains were read from a single sample in a study of cytomegalovirus exposure and HLA in healthy donors. This table comes from immunoSEQ multiplex PCR, and its TCRdb copy is limited to in-frame clones, with some not included. Counted here are some 130,000 clones, approximately 60% occurring once; the ten biggest clones make up roughly 1.7%. The sequenced sample was PBMCs. These receptors were taken from a human donor in good health. The CDR3 runs from the conserved cysteine through the conserved F or W. Fields, in order: V gene, J gene, CDR3 protein.

v_call: TRBV5-1; j_call: TRBJ1-3; cdr3_aa: CASSRASTGSSGNTIYF
v_call: TRBV11-2; j_call: TRBJ2-1; cdr3_aa: CASRPAGTGENEQFF
v_call: TRBV6-5; j_call: TRBJ1-1; cdr3_aa: CASSYGPNTEAFF
v_call: TRBV29-1; j_call: TRBJ2-7; cdr3_aa: CSVRLAGGSYEQYF
v_call: TRBV28; j_call: TRBJ2-2; cdr3_aa: CATLRADTGELFF
v_call: TRBV12-5; j_call: TRBJ2-7; cdr3_aa: CASGFGGLYEQYF
v_call: TRBV10-3; j_call: TRBJ1-4; cdr3_aa: CAISEGRAEKLFF
v_call: TRBV28; j_call: TRBJ1-1; cdr3_aa: CASTLQGGGAFF
v_call: TRBV5-1; j_call: TRBJ2-2; cdr3_aa: CASSTGTSGKNTGELFF
v_call: TRBV27; j_call: TRBJ2-1; cdr3_aa: CASSLSRPQGGEQFF
v_call: TRBV5-4; j_call: TRBJ2-1; cdr3_aa: CADGLAGAYEQFF
v_call: TRBV9; j_call: TRBJ2-7; cdr3_aa: CASSVVGSSYEQYF
v_call: TRBV25-1; j_call: TRBJ2-2; cdr3_aa: CASSEFSGAGELFF
v_call: TRBV19; j_call: TRBJ2-5; cdr3_aa: CASSSGSGISETQYF
v_call: TRBV2; j_call: TRBJ1-5; cdr3_aa: CASSEIVSNQPQHF
v_call: TRBV28; j_call: TRBJ1-4; cdr3_aa: CASSLYQGNEKLFF
v_call: TRBV5-4; j_call: TRBJ1-4; cdr3_aa: CASSLAGQGEEKLFF
v_call: TRBV29-1; j_call: TRBJ2-5; cdr3_aa: CSGGEQETQYF
v_call: TRBV4-1; j_call: TRBJ1-2; cdr3_aa: CASSQALVRGYGYTF
v_call: TRBV19; j_call: TRBJ1-2; cdr3_aa: CASTARTELYYGYTF
v_call: TRBV7-8; j_call: TRBJ2-3; cdr3_aa: CASSLASDSGSDTQYF
v_call: TRBV13; j_call: TRBJ2-1; cdr3_aa: CASSLTTGLAGLGEQFF
v_call: TRBV28; j_call: TRBJ1-1; cdr3_aa: CASSAQGRRNTEAFF
v_call: TRBV2; j_call: TRBJ2-3; cdr3_aa: CASSEGGGPSDTQYF
v_call: TRBV5-1; j_call: TRBJ2-1; cdr3_aa: CASSLDTGTGSGNEQFF
v_call: TRBV18; j_call: TRBJ1-4; cdr3_aa: CASSPQTGDEKLFF
v_call: TRBV27; j_call: TRBJ2-1; cdr3_aa: CASSLTVSSYNEQFF
v_call: TRBV6-6; j_call: TRBJ2-5; cdr3_aa: CASSSGSEETQYF
v_call: TRBV15; j_call: TRBJ1-2; cdr3_aa: CATSRDLAGRNYYGYTF
v_call: TRBV6-5; j_call: TRBJ2-5; cdr3_aa: CASSYFGGNLATQYF
v_call: TRBV5-1; j_call: TRBJ2-5; cdr3_aa: CASSLGRVRETQYF
v_call: TRBV19; j_call: TRBJ2-3; cdr3_aa: CASSPGTSGRDTQYF
v_call: TRBV27; j_call: TRBJ2-7; cdr3_aa: CASSSPGEGQYF
v_call: TRBV7-9; j_call: TRBJ2-4; cdr3_aa: CASSTGTGGEIGKNIQYF
v_call: TRBV9; j_call: TRBJ2-1; cdr3_aa: CASSDTGAFYNEQFF
v_call: TRBV14; j_call: TRBJ2-3; cdr3_aa: CASSPGTTAGDTQYF
v_call: TRBV28; j_call: TRBJ1-2; cdr3_aa: CASRTTGGNYGYTF
v_call: TRBV5-4; j_call: TRBJ2-2; cdr3_aa: CASSSRDRAYTGELFF
v_call: TRBV12-1; j_call: .; cdr3_aa: CASSFRDRDHEQYF
v_call: TRBV18; j_call: TRBJ1-4; cdr3_aa: CASSPGRANEKLFF
v_call: TRBV15; j_call: TRBJ1-2; cdr3_aa: CATSRDLGGGYGYTF
v_call: TRBV11-2; j_call: TRBJ2-5; cdr3_aa: CASSLVGTSGRALQETQYF
v_call: TRBV7-6; j_call: TRBJ2-7; cdr3_aa: CASSLAAGGDYEQYF
v_call: TRBV7-6; j_call: TRBJ2-7; cdr3_aa: CASSSMTGTVSYEQYF
v_call: TRBV5-1; j_call: TRBJ1-1; cdr3_aa: CASSLVGFGGAGRNTEAFF
v_call: TRBV28; j_call: TRBJ2-7; cdr3_aa: CASSGVWDSNNF
v_call: TRBV5-4; j_call: TRBJ2-6; cdr3_aa: CASSLGLSMSHSGANVLTF
v_call: TRBV19; j_call: TRBJ2-5; cdr3_aa: CASSLDRVETQYF
v_call: TRBV19; j_call: TRBJ2-1; cdr3_aa: CASSPGTSGRGSYNEQFF
v_call: TRBV28; j_call: TRBJ1-3; cdr3_aa: CASSNRGVSGNTIYF
v_call: TRBV29-1; j_call: TRBJ2-5; cdr3_aa: CSVEGGGRETQYF
v_call: TRBV29-1; j_call: TRBJ2-7; cdr3_aa: CSAAGQGTYEQYF
v_call: TRBV14; j_call: TRBJ2-1; cdr3_aa: CASSQDSLAGFGEQFF
v_call: TRBV19; j_call: TRBJ2-7; cdr3_aa: CASSVQGYEQYF
v_call: TRBV5-1; j_call: TRBJ2-7; cdr3_aa: CASSLRADAAYEQYF
v_call: TRBV7-9; j_call: TRBJ2-3; cdr3_aa: CASSPEGTGYTDTQYF
v_call: TRBV11-1; j_call: .; cdr3_aa: CASSAVREAYEQYF
v_call: TRBV29-1; j_call: TRBJ2-7; cdr3_aa: CSVEDRGAGKGYEQYF
v_call: TRBV11-2; j_call: TRBJ2-6; cdr3_aa: CASSLRTAQNGANVLTF